The 3 T cell receptor beta chains given below trace back to one sample, sequenced in a study of regulatory T cells in long-lasting Graves disease. Time point in this sample: newly diagnosed GD, antithyroid drugs for less than 3 months. Researchers made the TCR library from RNA that was extracted from PBMCs. CDR3 regions were amplified by Arm-PCR using iRepertoire HTBI primers to build TCR beta libraries. TCRdb analysed the multiplex PCR reads with MiXCR anew, one entry per CDR3 protein. The repertoire includes roughly 420,000 distinct CDR3 sequences, 16% of them detected once, and around 10% sits in the top ten. The same data also went into a second study, on T cells in Graves' hyperthyroidism and ophthalmopathy.

This specimen consisted of peripheral blood mononuclear cells (PBMCs), obtained at new diagnosis, from a patient treated with antithyroid drugs. The receptors derive from a woman in her thirties with Graves disease.

There are a few counts of this clonotype. The junction differs from germline at one of its ends, possibly a read error. The chain joins TRBV5-1 to TRBJ2-7; 11 nucleotides align to TRBD2. The length of the CDR3 is 15 residues. Germline V lookup: CDR1 SGHRS, CDR2 YFSETQ. DNA for the CDR3: TGCACCAGCAGCTTGGAGTCTAGCGGGAGGAATGTGCAGTACTTC. Amino acid sequence: CTSSLESSGRNVQYF. The full variable domain, its missing parts supplied by reference TRBV5-1 and TRBJ2-7, is KAGVTQTPRYLIKTRGQQVTLSCSPISGHRSVSWYQQTPGQGLQFLFEYFSETQRNKGNFPGRFSGRQFSNSRSEMNVSTLELGDSALYLCTSSLESSGRNVQYFGPGTRLTVT.

Comments on this clonotype: This likely came from a read error, as a far larger clone is one base away. The V call is TRBV20-1, the J call TRBJ2-7, with 7 bases matching TRBD2. V lost 1 base and J lost 7; bases outside the gene matches: 10. The CDR3 is 14 amino acids. Germline lookup yields CDR1 DFQATT and CDR2 SNEGSKA (reference sequence). CDR3 sequence reads: CSARGQRDLNEQYF. CDR3 nucleotide sequence: TGCAGTGCTAGAGGCCAGCGGGACCTCAATGAGCAGTACTTC.

This clonotype was observed a handful of times. The genes are TRBV19 and TRBJ2-7; D might be TRBD1 (5 bases). Between the trimmed V and J ends, which lost 7 bases and 3 bases, there was a span of 19 bases. The CDR3 loop spans 15 amino acids. CDR1 and CDR2 (germline): LNHDA, SQIVND (reference sequence). Written as DNA, the CDR3 is TGTGCCAGTATATCCCCCCCAATGGGGCTCTACGAGCAGTACTTC. Protein: CASISPPMGLYEQYF.